The 30 T cell receptor beta chains below come from one sample, sequenced in a study of blood T cell repertoires in COVID-19 (dated by TCRdb to the early 2020s). Libraries came from the immunoSEQ multiplex PCR assay. In TCRdb, the immuneACCESS table is reduced to in-frame sequences with V and J assigned. These tables do not hold every clone; where another copy was compared, an unresolved V gene accounts for under half, and the others remain unexplained. The sample records 150,000 to 200,000 clones, approximately 86% of which are singletons. The top ten clones comprise around 1.9% of the sample. Sequenced material: peripheral blood. These receptors all come from a man between 65 and 85 years old with active or convalescent COVID-19.

The rearrangement uses TRBV7-9 and TRBJ2-1; 9 bases are a match to TRBD2. V trimming: 4 bases; J trimming: 7 bases; junction bases outside the gene matches: 11. The CDR3 contains 16 residues. From germline, CDR1 is SEHNR and CDR2 FQNEAQ (reference sequence). The CDR3 region has the DNA TGTGCCAGCAGCTCCATACTAGCGGGCCACGGTAATGAGCAGTTCTTC. Its translation is CASSSILAGHGNEQFF. Complete variable domain (other parts from reference TRBV7-9 and TRBJ2-1): DTGVSQNPRHKITKRGQNVTFRCDPISEHNRLYWYRQTLGQGPEFLTYFQNEAQLEKSRLLSDRFSAERPKGSFSTLEIQRTEQGDSAMYLCASSSILAGHGNEQFFGPGTRLTVL.

V and J are TRBV19 and TRBJ1-6; D is possibly TRBD1 (6 bases). The CDR3 spans 15 residues. Looked up from germline, CDR1 is LNHDA and CDR2 is SQIVND (reference sequence). Trimming shortened V by 7 bases and J by 8 bases, and 18 bases separated the two germline ends. The CDR3 region has the DNA TGTGCCAGTACCCCATGGGCGGGGGCAGATTCACCCCTCCACTTT. Its translation: CASTPWAGADSPLHF.

This chain uses TRBV28 with TRBJ2-1; 14 nucleotides line up with TRBD2. CDR1 and CDR2 (germline): MDHEN, SYDVKM. V shed 3 bases, J shed 7 bases, and the junction held 5 bases outside the gene matches. CDR3 length equals 16 residues. The DNA of the CDR3 is TGTGCCAGCAGTTTTCCTGGACTAGCGGGAGGTAATGAGCAGTTCTTC. The encoded protein is CASSFPGLAGGNEQFF.

The chain uses TRBV20-1 and TRBJ2-3, with D possibly TRBD2 on 7 matching bases. The CDR3 has 11 amino acids. Germline V CDR1 and CDR2: DFQATT, SNEGSKA (reference sequence). CDR3 DNA: TGCAGAGCAGGGGAGGGGGATACGCAGTATTTT. Translation gives CRAGEGDTQYF.

This chain joins TRBV3-1 (or the pseudogene TRBV3-2) and TRBJ2-5; D may be TRBD1 (5 bases). There are 14 residues in the CDR3. Germline V gene lookup returns CDR1 LGHDT and CDR2 YNNKEL (reference sequence). V lost 3 bases to trimming and J lost 2 bases, with 10 bases between them. CDR3 in DNA: TGTGCCAGCAGCCATAGGGGCGGACAAGAGACCCAGTACTTC. Encoded protein: CASSHRGGQETQYF.

This sequence joins TRBV12-5 and TRBJ2-1, with 9 nucleotides matching TRBD2. With 2 bases clipped from V and 7 bases from J, the junction kept 12 bases outside the gene matches. There are 17 residues in the CDR3. Germline CDR1 and CDR2: LGHNT and FRNRAP. The CDR3 DNA sequence: TGTGCTAGTGGTTTGCCAAGCGGGGGGCCACCTGAGAATGAGCAGTTCTTC. This codes for CASGLPSGGPPENEQFF.

CDR3 region: CASSLRDRVGTGELFF. The CDR3 DNA reads TGCGCCAGCAGCTTGCGGGACAGGGTCGGCACCGGGGAGCTGTTTTTT. V usage is TRBV5-1 and J usage is TRBJ2-2, with 9 nucleotides matching TRBD1. Germline-derived CDR1 and CDR2 are SGHRS and YFSETQ. V lost 1 base, J lost 4 bases, and 5 bases stayed unmatched. This CDR3 comprises 16 residues.

The rearrangement uses TRBV15 and TRBJ2-3; D is perhaps TRBD2 (6 bases). There are 14 residues in the CDR3. Looked up from germline, CDR1 is LNHNV and CDR2 is YYDKDF (reference sequence). With 1 base removed from V and 2 bases from J, the gap between germline ends came to 7 bases. The CDR3 loop reads CATSRASVTDTQYF. The CDR3 region has the DNA TGTGCCACCAGCAGAGCTAGCGTCACAGATACGCAGTATTTT.

The CDR3 loop is CASRSWGATNEKLFF. CDR3 sequence (DNA): TGTGCCAGCAGGTCCTGGGGCGCAACTAATGAAAAACTGTTTTTT. The chain recombines TRBV11-2 with TRBJ1-4; the D gene is possibly TRBD1 (5 bases). The CDR3 has 15 amino acids. Germline V lookup: CDR1 SGHAT, CDR2 FQNNGV. V was clipped by 6 bases and J by 0 bases, with 11 bases between them.

The chain employs TRBV11-2 and TRBJ2-7; unclear D gene. The CDR3 totals 13 residues. V was trimmed by 3 bases and J by 2 bases, leaving 8 bases between them. Germline assignment: CDR1 SGHAT and CDR2 FQNNGV. CDR3 protein: CASSFGPTYEQYF. CDR3 coding DNA: TGTGCCAGCAGCTTCGGTCCGACCTACGAGCAGTACTTC.

The DNA of the CDR3 is TGCAGTGCTAGTTGGCAGGGTGGCAATCAGCCCCAGCATTTT. It codes for CSASWQGGNQPQHF. J is TRBJ1-5 and V is TRBV20-1, with D perhaps matching TRBD1 (5 bases). The CDR3 length is 14 residues. Germline lookup yields CDR1 DFQATT and CDR2 SNEGSKA (reference sequence). The germline V and J ends were trimmed by 3 bases and 2 bases, with 11 bases remaining between them.

The V gene is TRBV14, the J gene TRBJ1-6; unclear D gene. CDR1 is SGHDN and CDR2 is FVKESK in the germline V gene. This CDR3 contains 14 residues. V was cut by 4 bases and J by 9 bases, with 13 bases left in between. The CDR3, as DNA: TGTGCCAGCAGCCGGGCGGGTGGTTCTTCACCCCTCCACTTT. Encoded protein: CASSRAGGSSPLHF.

The CDR3 bases are TGTGCCATCAAAGAAACAGGACGCTATGGCTACACCTTC. Translating it yields CAIKETGRYGYTF. The chain couples TRBV28 to TRBJ1-2; tentatively, D is TRBD1 (5 bases). The V end was cut by 10 bases, the J end by 4 bases, with 16 bases between. There are 13 residues in the CDR3. Germline V lookup: CDR1 MDHEN, CDR2 SYDVKM.

The chain recombines TRBV19 with TRBJ2-1; 11 nucleotides agree with TRBD2. V was clipped by 2 bases and J by 4 bases; unmatched bases: 4. Germline lookup yields CDR1 LNHDA and CDR2 SQIVND (reference sequence). The CDR3 contains 16 residues. CDR3 nucleotides: TGTGCCAGTAGTATATCGGGACTAGCGGCGTACAATGAGCAGTTCTTC. Its protein product is CASSISGLAAYNEQFF.

The CDR3, as DNA: TGCGCCAGCAGCCAATTCGGGACTAGCGGGAGGAACCCCTACAATGAGCAGTTCTTC. It is translated as CASSQFGTSGRNPYNEQFF. This chain connects TRBV4-3 to TRBJ2-1; 15 nucleotides align to TRBD2. This CDR3 comprises 19 residues. V gave up 2 bases and J gave up 2 bases; unmatched junction bases: 7. Germline lookup yields CDR1 LGHNA and CDR2 YSLEER.

J is TRBJ2-1 and V is TRBV5-6; weak D call: TRBD1 (6 bases). V was trimmed by 4 bases and J by 9 bases, leaving 26 bases between them. CDR3 length: 17 amino acids. Germline CDR1 reads SGHDT; CDR2 reads YYEEEE. In DNA form, the CDR3 reads TGTGCCAGCAGCCCTGGAGGCAGGGGTATACTCTCTAGTGAGCAGTTCTTC. Translation: CASSPGGRGILSSEQFF.

The chain combines TRBV6-2 or TRBV6-3 with TRBJ1-2; D call uncertain. This CDR3 contains 14 residues. CDR1 is MNHEY, CDR2 SVGEGT, per germline. V lost 2 bases to trimming and J lost 8 bases, with 15 bases between them. The CDR3 region is CASSYPAGLQGYTF. In nucleotides, the CDR3 is TGTGCCAGCAGTTACCCGGCAGGACTTCAGGGCTACACCTTC.

The V gene is TRBV5-1, the J gene TRBJ1-2; no reliable D call. Germline V CDR1 and CDR2: SGHRS, YFSETQ. V shed 1 base and J shed 4 bases, with 8 bases lying between them. The CDR3 contains 13 residues. The CDR3 region is CASSLREGYGYTF. In DNA, the CDR3 is TGCGCCAGCAGCTTGCGGGAGGGCTATGGCTACACCTTC.

In DNA, the CDR3 is TGTGCCAGCAGCGTAACGGGACAGTACAATGAGCAGTTCTTC. Translation: CASSVTGQYNEQFF. The J gene is TRBJ2-1, the V gene TRBV11-2; 7 bases match TRBD1. This CDR3 has 14 residues. Per germline, CDR1 SGHAT and CDR2 FQNNGV. V lost 5 bases, J lost 4 bases, and 5 bases stayed unmatched.

This rearrangement joins TRBV27 to TRBJ1-2; 9 positions match TRBD1. Trimming cost V 5 bases and J 9 bases; bases outside gene matches: 16. The germline gives CDR1 MNHEY, CDR2 SMNVEV (reference sequence). This CDR3 region has 16 residues. DNA for the CDR3: TGTGCCAGCAGTCCAACCCCCGGGACAGGGCTTTCGAGCTACACCTTC. It yields the protein CASSPTPGTGLSSYTF.

The gene calls are TRBV28 and TRBJ1-2, with TRBD1 matching 10 bases. The CDR3 spans 14 residues. Germline V gene data show CDR1 as MDHEN and CDR2 as SYDVKM. J lost 5 bases, V lost 6 bases, and 6 bases had no gene match. CDR3 DNA sequence: TGTGCCAGCAGGGTGGGGACAGGGGTTTATGGCTACACCTTC. The encoded protein is CASRVGTGVYGYTF.

The chain combines TRBV27 with TRBJ1-2, with D possibly being TRBD1 (5 bases). The CDR3 covers 13 residues. Germline-derived CDR1 and CDR2 are MNHEY and SMNVEV (reference sequence). V lost 3 bases and J 8 bases, leaving 13 bases between the germline ends. CDR3: CASSFVKEGGYTF. In DNA form, the CDR3 reads TGTGCCAGCAGTTTTGTCAAGGAGGGGGGCTACACCTTC.

The gene calls are TRBV24-1 and TRBJ1-5; weak D call: TRBD1 (5 bases). With 4 bases removed from V and 5 bases from J, the gap between germline ends came to 17 bases. The CDR3 extends over 16 amino acids. From germline, CDR1 is KGHDR and CDR2 SFDVKD. As DNA, the CDR3 is TGTGCCACCAGTGACCCAAGGTGGGGCAGGGATCAGCCCCAGCATTTT. Translating it yields CATSDPRWGRDQPQHF.

V usage is TRBV30 and J usage is TRBJ1-4; TRBD1 aligns across 9 bases. Germline assignment: CDR1 GTSNPN and CDR2 SVGIG (reference sequence). This CDR3 comprises 15 residues. V lost 5 bases to trimming and J lost 8 bases; unmatched junction nucleotides: 12. DNA of the CDR3: TGTGCCTGGGCGCCCATCGGACAGGGGCGGGAAAAACTGTTTTTT. As protein: CAWAPIGQGREKLFF.

The chain employs TRBV19 and TRBJ1-1, with TRBD1 matching 10 bases. After removal of 4 bases from V and 1 base from J, the junction contained 3 bases not matched to a gene. The CDR3 length is 15 residues. CDR1 and CDR2 (germline): LNHDA, SQIVND (reference sequence). The CDR3 DNA reads as TGTGCCAGTAGTACGACAGGGGGCGAGAACACTGAAGCTTTCTTT. Its translation: CASSTTGGENTEAFF. The full variable domain, its missing parts supplied by reference TRBV19 and TRBJ1-1, is DGGITQSPKYLFRKEGQNVTLSCEQNLNHDAMYWYRQDPGQGLRLIYYSQIVNDFQKGDIAEGYSVSREKKESFPLTVTSAQKNPTAFYLCASSTTGGENTEAFFGQGTRLTVV.

CDR3 protein: CASSSQGRGNTEAFF. The CDR3 region has the DNA TGTGCCAGCAGCTCCCAGGGCAGGGGTAACACTGAAGCTTTCTTT. This chain connects TRBV7-2 to TRBJ1-1; D perhaps matches TRBD1 (6 bases). Trimming took 4 bases from V and 2 from J, leaving 14 bases between them. The CDR3 contains 15 residues. Germline assignment: CDR1 SGHTA and CDR2 FQGNSA.

V and J are TRBV18 and TRBJ2-3; tentatively, D is TRBD1 (6 bases). In germline, CDR1 is KGHSH, CDR2 LQKENI. The CDR3 totals 15 residues. V was clipped by 8 bases and J by 2 bases, with 17 bases between them. CDR3 amino acids: CASNPSQGTTDTQYF. As DNA, the CDR3 is TGTGCCAGCAACCCCTCCCAGGGGACCACAGATACGCAGTATTTT.

The chain is built from TRBV14 and TRBJ2-1; D ambiguous. The CDR3 is 13 amino acids. Germline V gene sequence: CDR1 SGHDN, CDR2 FVKESK. Trimming removed 0 bases from V and 9 bases from J, with 9 bases in between. The CDR3 sequence: CASSQDLRLEQFF. The DNA of the CDR3 is TGTGCCAGCAGCCAAGATTTACGACTTGAGCAGTTCTTC.

The V gene is TRBV11-2, the J gene TRBJ1-6, with D tentatively TRBD1 (5 bases). The V and J ends lost 5 bases and 5 bases respectively, with 13 bases between them. The germline V gene encodes CDR1 SGHAT and CDR2 FQNNGV. The CDR3 sequence is 15 residues long. For the CDR3, the DNA is TGTGCCAGCAGCCCCTGGGGGGGGGATAATTCACCCCTCCACTTT. Its translation is CASSPWGGDNSPLHF.

The CDR3 spells CASSLGSSGGPLETQYF. CDR3 nucleotide sequence: TGTGCCAGCAGCTTAGGATCGAGCGGGGGGCCGTTGGAGACCCAGTACTTC. The rearrangement uses TRBV5-4 and TRBJ2-5; 9 nucleotides match TRBD2. Germline V gene sequence: CDR1 SGHNT, CDR2 YYREEE (reference sequence). V gave up 2 bases and J gave up 5 bases; unmatched junction bases: 13. The CDR3 consists of 17 residues. Together with reference TRBV5-4 and TRBJ2-5, the CDR3 gives the full variable domain: ETGVTQSPTHLIKTRGQQVTLRCSSQSGHNTVSWYQQALGQGPQFIFQYYREEENGRGNFPPRFSGLQFPNYSSELNVNALELDDSALYLCASSLGSSGGPLETQYFGPGTRLLVL.